One sample yielded the 32 T cell receptor beta chains listed below, sequenced in a study of T cells in tuberculosis. Time point of the sample: new active TB diagnosis, blood taken before or within 7 days of starting treatment. The assay was immunoSEQ multiplex PCR, and TCRdb's table has in-frame clones only and misses some. The table shows approximately 35,000 clones, with approximately 90% occurring only once. The sequencing used PBMCs, collected at tuberculosis diagnosis. These receptors originate from an adult with tuberculosis. Some clones in this sample may be carry-over from other donors' samples.

This chain connects TRBV27 to TRBJ2-7; TRBD1 agrees at 9 bases. This CDR3 contains 15 residues. V shed 6 bases and J 4 bases; nucleotides not matched to a gene: 10. Germline CDR1 is MNHEY and CDR2 is SMNVEV (reference sequence). The CDR3 spells CASRLTGGKDYEQYF. The CDR3 nucleotides read TGTGCCAGCAGGCTTACAGGGGGCAAGGATTACGAGCAGTACTTC.

The chain joins TRBV19 to TRBJ2-7, with 7 bases aligning to TRBD2. The CDR3 runs to 15 residues. CDR1 and CDR2 from the germline V gene are LNHDA and SQIVND (reference sequence). J lost 5 bases, V lost 3 bases, and 10 bases had no gene match. Here the CDR3 reads CASSISGASLNEQYF. CDR3 DNA: TGTGCCAGTAGTATCAGCGGGGCTTCTCTTAACGAGCAGTACTTC.

This chain links TRBV9 with TRBJ1-6; 8 positions match TRBD1. Germline trimming cut 3 bases from V and 7 bases from J; bases unmatched to any gene: 3. Per germline, CDR1 SGDLS and CDR2 YYNGEE. This CDR3 spans 14 amino acids. The CDR3 sequence is CASSATGANSPLHF. The DNA of the CDR3 is TGTGCCAGCAGCGCGACAGGGGCGAATTCACCCCTCCACTTT.

J is TRBJ2-2 and V is TRBV19, with 13 positions matching TRBD2. Germline loops: CDR1 LNHDA, CDR2 SQIVND (reference sequence). The CDR3 has 16 amino acids. The V segment lost 9 bases and the J segment 2 bases; nucleotides outside the gene matches: 6. In nucleotides, the CDR3 is TGTGCCAGCGCGGGACTAGCGGGGAGAAACACCGGGGAGCTGTTTTTT. Its protein is CASAGLAGRNTGELFF. The whole variable domain, remainder taken from reference TRBV19 and TRBJ2-2, is DGGITQSPKYLFRKEGQNVTLSCEQNLNHDAMYWYRQDPGQGLRLIYYSQIVNDFQKGDIAEGYSVSREKKESFPLTVTSAQKNPTAFYLCASAGLAGRNTGELFFGEGSRLTVL.

This chain joins TRBV7-2 and TRBJ1-2; D unresolved. Deletions cut 1 base from V and 6 bases from J, with 21 bases between. The CDR3 spans 17 residues. Germline loops: CDR1 SGHTA, CDR2 FQGNSA. CDR3: CASSLVWTQLPPDGYTF. The CDR3 DNA reads TGTGCCAGCAGCTTAGTTTGGACTCAACTCCCGCCGGATGGCTACACCTTC.

V is TRBV2 and J is TRBJ2-4, with a weak D call TRBD2 (7 bases). Per germline, CDR1 SNHLY and CDR2 FYNNEI. The CDR3 is 16 amino acids. The ends were cut back, 7 bases at V and 6 bases at J, with 22 bases in the middle. CDR3 nucleotide sequence: TGTGCCAGCACCATAACATTGGGGGGGGCGCGAAACATTCAGTACTTC. It yields the protein CASTITLGGARNIQYF.

The J gene is TRBJ2-7, the V gene TRBV5-6; 8 positions agree with TRBD1. CDR3 length: 14 residues. Germline-derived CDR1 and CDR2 are SGHDT and YYEEEE. V trimming: 4 bases; J trimming: 4 bases; junction bases outside the gene matches: 7. The CDR3 spells CASSPGRGLYEQYF. DNA for the CDR3: TGTGCCAGCAGCCCCGGCAGGGGGCTATACGAGCAGTACTTC. Variable domain in full (rest from reference TRBV5-6 and TRBJ2-7): DAGVTQSPTHLIKTRGQQVTLRCSPKSGHDTVSWYQQALGQGPQFIFQYYEEEERQRGNFPDRFSGHQFPNYSSELNVNALLLGDSALYLCASSPGRGLYEQYFGPGTRLTVT.

The chain links TRBV19 to TRBJ2-1; D is perhaps TRBD2 (6 bases). Germline V CDR1 and CDR2: LNHDA, SQIVND (reference sequence). The CDR3 is made up of 15 amino acids. With 3 bases removed from V and 6 bases from J, the gap between germline ends came to 15 bases. CDR3 loop: CASSITGGSSNEQFF. The CDR3 coding sequence is TGTGCCAGTAGTATCACCGGGGGATCTTCCAATGAGCAGTTCTTC.

The genes are TRBV7-9 and TRBJ2-3, with 13 bases matching TRBD2. The CDR3 sequence is 15 residues long. J gave up 4 bases and V 4 bases, and 2 bases lay outside the gene matches. The germline V gene encodes CDR1 SEHNR and CDR2 FQNEAQ (reference sequence). The CDR3 here is CASSSTSGGADTQYF. The CDR3 DNA reads as TGTGCCAGCAGCTCAACTAGCGGGGGGGCAGATACGCAGTATTTT. The full variable domain, in which reference TRBV7-9 and TRBJ2-3 provide the parts outside the CDR3, is DTGVSQNPRHKITKRGQNVTFRCDPISEHNRLYWYRQTLGQGPEFLTYFQNEAQLEKSRLLSDRFSAERPKGSFSTLEIQRTEQGDSAMYLCASSSTSGGADTQYFGPGTRLTVL.

The V and J genes are TRBV2 and TRBJ1-2, with D possibly matching TRBD1 (6 bases). Looked up from germline, CDR1 is SNHLY and CDR2 is FYNNEI. Trimming took 5 bases from V and 2 from J, leaving 9 bases between them. The CDR3 length is 13 residues. The CDR3 DNA reads as TGTGCCAGCAGTTCACAGGGAAACTATGGCTACACCTTC. Its translation is CASSSQGNYGYTF.

The chain is built from TRBV5-4 and TRBJ2-1; TRBD2 might be the D (5 bases). V was pared by 0 bases and J by 7 bases, with 11 bases between. This CDR3 contains 14 residues. Germline-derived CDR1 and CDR2 are SGHNT and YYREEE (reference sequence). CDR3 amino acids: CASSLGQIANEQFF. The DNA for the CDR3 is TGTGCCAGCAGCTTGGGGCAGATAGCGAATGAGCAGTTCTTC.

This chain links TRBV29-1 with TRBJ2-3; 7 bases match TRBD2. CDR1 SQVTM and CDR2 ANQGSEA come from the germline V gene. The CDR3 sequence is 13 residues long. The junction had 3 bases not matched to a gene; V was cut back by 4 bases and J by 2 bases. In nucleotides, the CDR3 is TGCAGCGTTGGGGGGGGTTTCACAGATACGCAGTATTTT. It specifies CSVGGGFTDTQYF.

This clone was observed once. The gene calls are TRBV19 and TRBJ2-2, with D perhaps TRBD2 (6 bases). The V end was cut by 1 base, the J end by 7 bases, with 13 bases between. The V gene's germline CDR1 is LNHDA and CDR2 SQIVND (reference sequence). CDR3 length equals 15 residues. The CDR3 spells CASSIARRLGGELFF. CDR3 DNA sequence: TGTGCCAGTAGTATAGCACGCAGACTAGGCGGGGAGCTGTTTTTT.

This chain links TRBV7-2 with TRBJ2-6; unclear D gene. The CDR3 is 15 amino acids. V lost 0 bases to trimming and J lost 2 bases, with 5 bases between them. The germline CDR1 and CDR2 sequences are SGHTA and FQGNSA. The CDR3 nucleotides are TGTGCCAGCAGCTTAGCCCCAGCTGGGGCCAACGTCCTGACTTTC. This codes for CASSLAPAGANVLTF. Full variable domain (missing parts from reference TRBV7-2 and TRBJ2-6): GAGVSQSPSNKVTEKGKDVELRCDPISGHTALYWYRQSLGQGLEFLIYFQGNSAPDKSGLPSDRFSAERTGGSVSTLTIQRTQQEDSAVYLCASSLAPAGANVLTFGAGSRLTVL.

The V gene is TRBV13, the J gene TRBJ1-1; D is ambiguous. Trimming cost V 2 bases and J 4 bases, with 8 bases left between them. The CDR3 spans 13 residues. Germline CDR1 PRHDT, CDR2 FYEKMQ (reference sequence). The CDR3 sequence: CASSLQAGTEAFF. The CDR3 DNA is TGTGCCAGCAGCTTACAGGCAGGCACTGAAGCTTTCTTT. Full variable domain (rest looked up from reference TRBV13 and TRBJ1-1): AAGVIQSPRHLIKEKRETATLKCYPIPRHDTVYWYQQGPGQDPQFLISFYEKMQSDKGSIPDRFSAQQFSDYHSELNMSSLELGDSALYFCASSLQAGTEAFFGQGTRLTVV.

The V gene is TRBV6-1, the J gene TRBJ1-3, with no clear D. The V and J ends lost 4 bases and 0 bases respectively, with 10 bases between them. The CDR3 consists of 15 residues. Germline CDR1 MNHNS, CDR2 SASEGT. The CDR3 bases are TGTGCCAGCAGTGGCGCTTCGGTCTCTGGAAACACCATATATTTT. Amino acids: CASSGASVSGNTIYF.

The J gene is TRBJ1-1, the V gene TRBV27; the D gene is possibly TRBD1 (5 bases). Germline CDR1 and CDR2: MNHEY and SMNVEV (reference sequence). Trimming took off 5 bases at V and 2 bases at J, with 24 bases between the two ends. The CDR3 consists of 18 residues. CDR3 sequence: CASSRFPRPPTGNTEAFF. The CDR3 DNA follows: TGTGCCAGCAGTCGTTTCCCTCGACCCCCAACAGGTAACACTGAAGCTTTCTTT.

V is TRBV13 and J is TRBJ1-2; 10 positions agree with TRBD1. The ends lost 2 bases at V and 6 bases at J; junction bases unmatched: 9. CDR1 is PRHDT, CDR2 FYEKMQ, per germline (reference sequence). The CDR3 covers 16 residues. CDR3 protein: CASSLNPGQGLDGYTF. The CDR3 nucleotides are TGTGCCAGCAGCTTAAATCCGGGACAGGGGTTAGATGGCTACACCTTC.

This chain uses TRBV6-1 with TRBJ2-3; 7 positions match TRBD1. Losses at the gene ends were 2 bases for V and 5 bases for J; bases not matched to a gene: 16. The CDR3 is made up of 18 amino acids. Germline lookup yields CDR1 MNHNS and CDR2 SASEGT. CDR3 sequence (DNA): TGTGCCAGCAGTGAAAAGGGGCGTGCGCGACAGGGAATAGATACGCAGTATTTT. Translated: CASSEKGRARQGIDTQYF.

V is TRBV2 and J is TRBJ1-2; TRBD1 aligns across 7 bases. This CDR3 is built from 16 residues. CDR1 SNHLY and CDR2 FYNNEI come from the germline V gene. With V trimmed by 7 bases and J by 0 bases, 11 bases remained unmatched. The CDR3 sequence is CASITTWDRTNYGYTF. The DNA of the CDR3 is TGTGCCAGCATCACAACTTGGGACAGAACTAACTATGGCTACACCTTC.

This clone was observed once. CDR3 sequence: CASSDPRVGTEAFF. CDR3 in DNA: TGTGCCAGCAGTGACCCGAGGGTCGGGACTGAAGCTTTCTTT. The chain is built from TRBV5-5 and TRBJ1-1; D is unresolved. V was pared by 5 bases and J by 5 bases, with 16 bases between. This CDR3 has 14 amino acids. The germline V gene encodes CDR1 SGHKS and CDR2 YYEKEE (reference sequence).

A few counts support this clone. The chain links TRBV6-5 to TRBJ2-1; D is ambiguous. The V and J ends lost 2 bases and 9 bases respectively, with 5 bases between them. In germline, CDR1 is MNHEY, CDR2 SVGAGI. The length of the CDR3 is 11 residues. Here the CDR3 reads CASSYPGEQFF. The CDR3 nucleotides read TGTGCCAGCAGTTACCCGGGTGAGCAGTTCTTC.

This rearrangement joins TRBV5-1 to TRBJ1-4, with 10 bases that match TRBD1. V shed 4 bases and J 0 bases; nucleotides not matched to a gene: 3. The CDR3 contains 16 residues. In germline, CDR1 is SGHRS, CDR2 YFSETQ. The CDR3 loop reads CASSPTGGPTNEKLFF. In nucleotides, the CDR3 is TGCGCCAGCAGCCCGACAGGGGGCCCAACTAATGAAAAACTGTTTTTT.

The chain has TRBV11-1 and TRBJ1-6; 7 nucleotides align to TRBD1. The germline CDR1 and CDR2 sequences are SGHAT and FQDESV (reference sequence). The V segment lost 4 bases and the J segment 7 bases; nucleotides outside the gene matches: 7. The CDR3 has 15 amino acids. The CDR3, as DNA: TGTGCCAGCAGCTGGACGACAGGGAGCAATTCACCCCTCCACTTT. Translation: CASSWTTGSNSPLHF.

This chain connects TRBV27 to TRBJ2-2, with TRBD1 identical over 7 bases. CDR1 is MNHEY, CDR2 SMNVEV, per germline (reference sequence). CDR3 length equals 16 residues. V shed 5 bases and J 0 bases; nucleotides not matched to a gene: 6. This chain's CDR3 is CASSPDRVSNTGELFF. The CDR3 nucleotides are TGTGCCAGCAGTCCCGACAGGGTTTCGAACACCGGGGAGCTGTTTTTT.

The sample holds one count of this clone. The gene calls are TRBV25-1 and TRBJ1-2; maybe TRBD1 (6 bases). The CDR3 consists of 11 residues. Germline values: CDR1 MGHDK, CDR2 SYGVNS. V was pared by 6 bases and J by 7 bases, with 9 bases between. CDR3 DNA sequence: TGTGCCAGCAGAGGGGGGGGTGGCTACACCTTC. It specifies CASRGGGGYTF.

The rearrangement uses TRBV7-3 and TRBJ2-7, with TRBD1 matching 10 bases. The germline gives CDR1 SGHTA, CDR2 FQGTGA. J lost 0 bases, V lost 8 bases, and 10 bases had no gene match. CDR3 size: 16 residues. The CDR3 DNA reads TGTGCCAGCTACCCGTACGGGACAGGGGACTCCTACGAGCAGTACTTC. It is translated as CASYPYGTGDSYEQYF.

V is TRBV9 and J is TRBJ2-5, with a weak D call TRBD2 (6 bases). CDR3 length: 14 amino acids. V lost 2 bases and J 1 base, leaving 9 bases between the germline ends. Germline V gene data show CDR1 as SGDLS and CDR2 as YYNGEE. CDR3 DNA: TGTGCCAGCAGCGTGGGGGGAGGCCAAGAGACCCAGTACTTC. Protein product: CASSVGGGQETQYF.

This chain uses TRBV6-1 with TRBJ2-7, with D tentatively TRBD1 (6 bases). The CDR3 runs 14 residues. Germline CDR1 and CDR2: MNHNS and SASEGT. Trimming pared 7 bases from V and 2 bases from J, leaving 15 bases between. The CDR3 protein is CASKKTGTTYEQYF. CDR3 nucleotides: TGTGCCAGCAAAAAGACCGGGACAACCTACGAGCAGTACTTC.

The chain has TRBV4-1 and TRBJ2-7; 7 bases agree with TRBD1. Germline V gives CDR1 MGHRA, CDR2 YSYEKL. V was pared by 4 bases and J by 2 bases, with 5 bases of the junction left unmatched. CDR3 length: 14 amino acids. CDR3 residues: CASSPQGDAYEQYF. CDR3 DNA: TGCGCCAGCAGCCCGCAGGGGGACGCCTACGAGCAGTACTTC.

The chain joins TRBV7-8 to TRBJ2-7; 10 bases match TRBD2. J was trimmed by 4 bases and V by 3 bases; bases with no gene match: 6. Germline CDR1 is SGHVS and CDR2 is FQNEAQ. The CDR3 extends over 15 amino acids. CDR3 nucleotides: TGTGCCAGCAGCTTCGGAACTAGCGGGGCATACGAGCAGTACTTC. Translation gives CASSFGTSGAYEQYF.

This chain connects TRBV5-1 to TRBJ2-5, with D maybe TRBD2 (6 bases). The germline V gene encodes CDR1 SGHRS and CDR2 YFSETQ. V lost 6 bases, J lost 5 bases, and 8 bases lay in between. CDR3 length: 11 residues. This chain's CDR3 is CASKREETQYF. The CDR3 DNA is TGCGCCAGCAAACGGGAGGAGACCCAGTACTTC.